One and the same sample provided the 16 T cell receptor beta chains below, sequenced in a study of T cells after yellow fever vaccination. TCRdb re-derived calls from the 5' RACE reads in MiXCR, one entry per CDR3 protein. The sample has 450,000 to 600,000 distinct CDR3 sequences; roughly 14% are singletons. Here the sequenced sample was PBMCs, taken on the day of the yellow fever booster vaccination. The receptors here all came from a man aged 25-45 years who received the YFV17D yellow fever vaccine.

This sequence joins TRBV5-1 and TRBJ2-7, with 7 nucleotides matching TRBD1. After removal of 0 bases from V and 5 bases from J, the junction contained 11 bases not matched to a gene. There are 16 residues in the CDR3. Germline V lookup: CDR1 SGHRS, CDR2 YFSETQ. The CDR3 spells CASSLDPTGSGNEQYF. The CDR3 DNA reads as TGCGCCAGCAGCTTGGACCCGACAGGGAGTGGGAACGAGCAGTACTTC.

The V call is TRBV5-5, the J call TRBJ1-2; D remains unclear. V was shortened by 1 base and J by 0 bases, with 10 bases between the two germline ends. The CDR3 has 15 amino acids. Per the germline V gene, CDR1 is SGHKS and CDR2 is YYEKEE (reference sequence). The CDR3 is CASSLSDMTNYGYTF. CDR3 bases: TGTGCCAGCAGCTTGAGCGACATGACTAACTATGGCTACACCTTC.

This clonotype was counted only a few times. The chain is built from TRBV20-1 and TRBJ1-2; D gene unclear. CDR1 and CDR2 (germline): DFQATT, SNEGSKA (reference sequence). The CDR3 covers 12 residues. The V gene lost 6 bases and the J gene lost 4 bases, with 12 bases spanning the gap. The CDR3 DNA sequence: TGCAGTGCCTTGGAGTACCCCTATGGCTACACCTTC. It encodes CSALEYPYGYTF.

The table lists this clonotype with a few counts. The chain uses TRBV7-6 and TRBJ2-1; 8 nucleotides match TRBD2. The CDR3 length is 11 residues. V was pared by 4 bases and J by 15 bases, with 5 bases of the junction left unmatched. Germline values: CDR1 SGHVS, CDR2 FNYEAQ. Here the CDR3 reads CASSSAGEAFF. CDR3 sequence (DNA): TGTGCCAGCAGCTCAGCGGGGGAGGCGTTCTTC.

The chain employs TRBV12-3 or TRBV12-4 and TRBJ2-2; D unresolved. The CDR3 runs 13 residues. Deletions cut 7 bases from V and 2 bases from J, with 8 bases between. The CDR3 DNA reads TGTGCCAGCATTTTTGGTAACACCGGGGAGCTGTTTTTT. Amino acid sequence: CASIFGNTGELFF.

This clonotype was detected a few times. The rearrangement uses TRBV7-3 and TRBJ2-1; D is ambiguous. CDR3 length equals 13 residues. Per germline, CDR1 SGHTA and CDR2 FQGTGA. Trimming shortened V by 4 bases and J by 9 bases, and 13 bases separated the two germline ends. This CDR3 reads CASSSNNRAEQFF. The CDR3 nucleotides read TGTGCCAGCAGCTCGAACAATAGGGCTGAGCAGTTCTTC.

The CDR3 loop reads CASSHGSSYEQYF. The CDR3 DNA reads as TGTGCCAGCAGCCACGGGAGCTCCTACGAGCAGTACTTC. The gene calls are TRBV7-9 and TRBJ2-7; D might be TRBD2 (6 bases). Germline V gene data show CDR1 as SEHNR and CDR2 as FQNEAQ (reference sequence). The V end was cut by 5 bases, the J end by 0 bases, with 8 bases between. CDR3 length: 13 amino acids.

The CDR3 DNA reads TGCAGTGCTAGAGATCTGAAGGCGGGAGTGGGGAATGAGCAGTTCTTC. Encoded protein: CSARDLKAGVGNEQFF. V gene TRBV20-1 combines with J gene TRBJ2-1; 7 bases fit TRBD2. This CDR3 has 16 amino acids. The V gene's germline CDR1 is DFQATT and CDR2 SNEGSKA (reference sequence). With V trimmed by 0 bases and J by 7 bases, 12 bases remained unmatched.

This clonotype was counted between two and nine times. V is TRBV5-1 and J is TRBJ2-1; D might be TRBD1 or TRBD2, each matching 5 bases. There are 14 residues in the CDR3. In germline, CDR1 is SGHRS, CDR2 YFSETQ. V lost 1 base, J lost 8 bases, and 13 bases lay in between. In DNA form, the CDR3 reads TGCGCCAGCAGCTTGAGGGACCCTCGGGATGAGCAGTTCTTC. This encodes CASSLRDPRDEQFF.

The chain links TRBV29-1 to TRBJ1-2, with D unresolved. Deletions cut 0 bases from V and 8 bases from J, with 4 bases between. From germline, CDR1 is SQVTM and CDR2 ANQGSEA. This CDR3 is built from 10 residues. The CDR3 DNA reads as TGCAGCGTTGAAGACGGAGGCTACACCTTC. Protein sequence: CSVEDGGYTF. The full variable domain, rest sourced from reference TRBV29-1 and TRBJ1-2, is SAVISQKPSRDICQRGTSLTIQCQVDSQVTMMFWYRQQPGQSLTLIATANQGSEATYESGFVIDKFPISRPNLTFSTLTVSNMSPEDSSIYLCSVEDGGYTFGSGTRLTVV.

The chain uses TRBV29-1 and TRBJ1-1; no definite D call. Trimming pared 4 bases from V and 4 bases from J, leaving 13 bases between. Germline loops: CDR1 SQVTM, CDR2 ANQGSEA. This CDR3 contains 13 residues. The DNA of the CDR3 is TGCAGCGTTGGGCCGGGGTTGGTCACTGAAGCTTTCTTT. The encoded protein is CSVGPGLVTEAFF. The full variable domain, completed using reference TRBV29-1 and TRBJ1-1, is SAVISQKPSRDICQRGTSLTIQCQVDSQVTMMFWYRQQPGQSLTLIATANQGSEATYESGFVIDKFPISRPNLTFSTLTVSNMSPEDSSIYLCSVGPGLVTEAFFGQGTRLTVV.

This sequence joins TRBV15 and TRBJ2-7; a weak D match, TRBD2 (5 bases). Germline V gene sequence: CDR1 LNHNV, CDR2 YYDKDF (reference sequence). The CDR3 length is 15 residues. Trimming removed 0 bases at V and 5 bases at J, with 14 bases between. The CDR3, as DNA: TGTGCCACCAGCAGAGATCTGGCGGGTGGGAACGAGCAGTACTTC. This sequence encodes CATSRDLAGGNEQYF. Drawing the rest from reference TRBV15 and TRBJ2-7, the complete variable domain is DAMVIQNPRYQVTQFGKPVTLSCSQTLNHNVMYWYQQKSSQAPKLLFHYYDKDFNNEADTPDNFQSRRPNTSFCFLDIRSPGLGDTAMYLCATSRDLAGGNEQYFGPGTRLTVT.

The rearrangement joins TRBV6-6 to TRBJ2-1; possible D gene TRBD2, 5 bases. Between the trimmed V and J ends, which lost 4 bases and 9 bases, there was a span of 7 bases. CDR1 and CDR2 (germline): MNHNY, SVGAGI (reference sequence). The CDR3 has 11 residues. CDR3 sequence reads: CASSWSGEQFF. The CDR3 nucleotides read TGTGCCAGCAGTTGGAGCGGTGAGCAGTTCTTC.

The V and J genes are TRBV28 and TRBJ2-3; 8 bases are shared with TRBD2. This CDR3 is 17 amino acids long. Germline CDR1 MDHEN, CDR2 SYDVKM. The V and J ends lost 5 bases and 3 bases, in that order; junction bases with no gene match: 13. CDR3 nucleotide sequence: TGTGCCAGCAGTCCCCCGCGTCTAGCGGGCGTTACAGATACGCAGTATTTT. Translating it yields CASSPPRLAGVTDTQYF. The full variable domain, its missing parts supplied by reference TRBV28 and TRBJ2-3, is DVKVTQSSRYLVKRTGEKVFLECVQDMDHENMFWYRQDPGLGLRLIYFSYDVKMKEKGDIPEGYSVSREKKERFSLILESASTNQTSMYLCASSPPRLAGVTDTQYFGPGTRLTVL.

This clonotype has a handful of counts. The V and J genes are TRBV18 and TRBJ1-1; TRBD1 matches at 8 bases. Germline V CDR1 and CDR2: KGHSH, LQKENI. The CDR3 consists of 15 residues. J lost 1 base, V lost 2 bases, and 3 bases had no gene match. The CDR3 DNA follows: TGTGCCAGCTCACCAGTTGGACAGGGGAACACTGAAGCTTTCTTT. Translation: CASSPVGQGNTEAFF.

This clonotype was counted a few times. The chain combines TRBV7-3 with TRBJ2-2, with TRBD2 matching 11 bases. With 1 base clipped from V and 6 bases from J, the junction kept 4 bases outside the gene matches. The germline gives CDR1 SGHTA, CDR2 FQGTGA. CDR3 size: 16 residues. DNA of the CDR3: TGTGCCAGCAGCTTAAGGACTAGCGGGCAGGCCGGGGAGCTGTTTTTT. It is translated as CASSLRTSGQAGELFF.